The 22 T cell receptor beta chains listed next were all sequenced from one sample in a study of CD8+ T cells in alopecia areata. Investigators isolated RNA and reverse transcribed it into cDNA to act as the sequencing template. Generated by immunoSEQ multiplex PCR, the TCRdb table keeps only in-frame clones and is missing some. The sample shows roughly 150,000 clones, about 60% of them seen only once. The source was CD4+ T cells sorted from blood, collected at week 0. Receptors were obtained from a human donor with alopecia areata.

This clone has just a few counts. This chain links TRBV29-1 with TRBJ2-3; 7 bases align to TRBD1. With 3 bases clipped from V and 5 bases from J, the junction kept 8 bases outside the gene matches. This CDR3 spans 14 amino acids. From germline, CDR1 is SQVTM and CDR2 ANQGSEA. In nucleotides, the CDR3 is TGCAGCGTTGATGGAACAGGGGTTGTAGATACGCAGTATTTT. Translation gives CSVDGTGVVDTQYF.

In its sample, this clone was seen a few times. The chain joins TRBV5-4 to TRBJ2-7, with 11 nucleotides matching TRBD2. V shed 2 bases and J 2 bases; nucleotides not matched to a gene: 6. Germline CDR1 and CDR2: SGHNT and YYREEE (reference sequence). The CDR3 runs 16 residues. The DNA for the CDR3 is TGTGCCAGCAGCTTAAAACCTAGCGGGGGGACCTACGAGCAGTACTTC. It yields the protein CASSLKPSGGTYEQYF.

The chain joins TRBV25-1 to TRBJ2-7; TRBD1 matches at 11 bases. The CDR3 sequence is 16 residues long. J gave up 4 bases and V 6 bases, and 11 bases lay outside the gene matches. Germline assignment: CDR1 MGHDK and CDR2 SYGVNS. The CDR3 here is CASRPSGTGGGYEQYF. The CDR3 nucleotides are TGTGCCAGCAGACCCTCTGGGACAGGGGGTGGATACGAGCAGTACTTC.

The CDR3 bases are TGTGCCAGCAGTTTAAGGGGTCAGGGTATTAGGTCTGGGGCCAACGTCCTGACTTTC. This sequence encodes CASSLRGQGIRSGANVLTF. The rearrangement joins TRBV27 to TRBJ2-6, with D perhaps TRBD1 (5 bases). The V and J ends lost 2 bases and 1 base respectively, with 18 bases between them. CDR3 size: 19 residues. Germline V gene sequence: CDR1 MNHEY, CDR2 SMNVEV (reference sequence).

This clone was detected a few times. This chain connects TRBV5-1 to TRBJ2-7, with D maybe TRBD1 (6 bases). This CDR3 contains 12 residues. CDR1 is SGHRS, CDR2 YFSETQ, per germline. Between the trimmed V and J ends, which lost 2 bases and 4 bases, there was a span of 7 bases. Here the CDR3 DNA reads TGCGCCAGCAGCTTTACAGGGTACGAGCAGTACTTC. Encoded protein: CASSFTGYEQYF. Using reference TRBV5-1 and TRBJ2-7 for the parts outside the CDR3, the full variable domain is KAGVTQTPRYLIKTRGQQVTLSCSPISGHRSVSWYQQTPGQGLQFLFEYFSETQRNKGNFPGRFSGRQFSNSRSEMNVSTLELGDSALYLCASSFTGYEQYFGPGTRLTVT.

CDR3: CASSQDQAGYEETQYF. The CDR3 DNA follows: TGCGCCAGCAGCCAAGATCAGGCAGGGTATGAGGAGACCCAGTACTTC. This rearrangement joins TRBV4-1 to TRBJ2-5; weak D call: TRBD1 (5 bases). Per germline, CDR1 MGHRA and CDR2 YSYEKL. The CDR3 loop spans 16 amino acids. V shed 0 bases and J shed 5 bases, with 16 bases lying between them.

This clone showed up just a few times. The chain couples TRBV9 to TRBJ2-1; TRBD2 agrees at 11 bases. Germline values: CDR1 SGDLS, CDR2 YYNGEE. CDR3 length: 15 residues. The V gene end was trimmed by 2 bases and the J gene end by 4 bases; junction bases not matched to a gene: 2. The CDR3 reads CASSVVAGGYNEQFF. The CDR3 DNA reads TGTGCCAGCAGCGTCGTAGCGGGGGGGTACAATGAGCAGTTCTTC.

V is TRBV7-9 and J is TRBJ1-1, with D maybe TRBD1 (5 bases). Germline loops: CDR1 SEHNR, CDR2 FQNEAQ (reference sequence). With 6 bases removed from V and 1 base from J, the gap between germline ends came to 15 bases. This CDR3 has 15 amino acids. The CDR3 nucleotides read TGTGCCAGCAGTAGATCCAGGGTCCCGAACACTGAAGCTTTCTTT. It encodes CASSRSRVPNTEAFF.

The CDR3 protein is CASSFDRTVSNQPQHF. DNA for the CDR3: TGCGCCAGCAGTTTTGACCGGACAGTTAGCAATCAGCCCCAGCATTTT. The chain has TRBV23-1 and TRBJ1-5; the D gene is possibly TRBD1 (6 bases). TRBV23-1 is recorded as an ORF, its role being uncertain. Trimming took 5 bases from V and 0 from J, leaving 14 bases between them. CDR3 length: 16 amino acids.

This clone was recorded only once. The CDR3 loop reads CASSPTRVTDTQYF. CDR3 bases: TGTGCCAGCAGCCCAACCAGGGTCACAGATACGCAGTATTTT. V gene TRBV5-6 combines with J gene TRBJ2-3; a weak D match, TRBD1 (5 bases). Trimming removed 4 bases from V and 2 bases from J, with 11 bases in between. Germline values: CDR1 SGHDT, CDR2 YYEEEE. CDR3 length: 14 residues. Full variable domain (rest looked up from reference TRBV5-6 and TRBJ2-3): DAGVTQSPTHLIKTRGQQVTLRCSPKSGHDTVSWYQQALGQGPQFIFQYYEEEERQRGNFPDRFSGHQFPNYSSELNVNALLLGDSALYLCASSPTRVTDTQYFGPGTRLTVL.

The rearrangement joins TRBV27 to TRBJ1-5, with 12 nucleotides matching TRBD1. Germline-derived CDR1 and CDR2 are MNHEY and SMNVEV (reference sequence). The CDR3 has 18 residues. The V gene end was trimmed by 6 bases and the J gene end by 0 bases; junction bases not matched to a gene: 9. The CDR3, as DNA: TGTGCCAGCAGCCCTGGGACAGGGGGCACTTATAGCAATCAGCCCCAGCATTTT. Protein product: CASSPGTGGTYSNQPQHF.

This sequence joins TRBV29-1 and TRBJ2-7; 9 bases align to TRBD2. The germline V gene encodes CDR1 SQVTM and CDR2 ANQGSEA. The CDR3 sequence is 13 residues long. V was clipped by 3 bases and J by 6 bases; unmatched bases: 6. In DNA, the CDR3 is TGCAGCGTTGACGGCGGGGGGGCTGCCGAGCAGTACTTC. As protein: CSVDGGGAAEQYF.

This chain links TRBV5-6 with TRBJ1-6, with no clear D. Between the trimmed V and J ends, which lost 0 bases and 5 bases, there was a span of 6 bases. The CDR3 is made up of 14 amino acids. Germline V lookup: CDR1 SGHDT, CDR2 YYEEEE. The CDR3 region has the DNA TGTGCCAGCAGCTTGGTCCCGGATAATTCACCCCTCCACTTT. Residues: CASSLVPDNSPLHF. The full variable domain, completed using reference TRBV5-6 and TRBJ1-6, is DAGVTQSPTHLIKTRGQQVTLRCSPKSGHDTVSWYQQALGQGPQFIFQYYEEEERQRGNFPDRFSGHQFPNYSSELNVNALLLGDSALYLCASSLVPDNSPLHFGNGTRLTVT.

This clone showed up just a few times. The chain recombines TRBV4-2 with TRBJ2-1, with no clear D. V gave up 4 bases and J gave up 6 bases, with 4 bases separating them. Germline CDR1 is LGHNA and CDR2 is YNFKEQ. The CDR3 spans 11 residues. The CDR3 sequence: CASSRGNEQFF. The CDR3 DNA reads TGTGCCAGCAGCCGAGGCAATGAGCAGTTCTTC.

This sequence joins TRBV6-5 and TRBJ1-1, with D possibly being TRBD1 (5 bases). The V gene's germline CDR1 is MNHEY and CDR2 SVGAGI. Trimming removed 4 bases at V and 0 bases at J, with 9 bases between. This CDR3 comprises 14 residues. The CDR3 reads CASSLTDLNTEAFF. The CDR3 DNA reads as TGTGCCAGCAGTTTGACAGACTTGAACACTGAAGCTTTCTTT.

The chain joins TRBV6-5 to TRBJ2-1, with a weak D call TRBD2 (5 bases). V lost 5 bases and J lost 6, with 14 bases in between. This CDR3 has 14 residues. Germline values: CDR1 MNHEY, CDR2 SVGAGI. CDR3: CASSSPGVVNEQFF. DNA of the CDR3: TGTGCCAGCAGTAGCCCCGGGGTGGTCAATGAGCAGTTCTTC.

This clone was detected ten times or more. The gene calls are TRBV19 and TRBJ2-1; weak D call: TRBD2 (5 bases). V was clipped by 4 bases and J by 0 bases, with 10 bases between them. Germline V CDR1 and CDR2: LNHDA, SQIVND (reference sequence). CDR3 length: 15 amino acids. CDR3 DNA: TGTGCCAGTAGTAACCTAGCTCACTCCTACAATGAGCAGTTCTTC. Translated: CASSNLAHSYNEQFF.

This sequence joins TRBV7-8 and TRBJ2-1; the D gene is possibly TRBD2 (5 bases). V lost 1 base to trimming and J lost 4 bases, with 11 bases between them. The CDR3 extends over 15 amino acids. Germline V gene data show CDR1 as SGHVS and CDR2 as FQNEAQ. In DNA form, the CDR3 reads TGTGCCAGCAGCTTAGATGGAACGGGGTACAATGAGCAGTTCTTC. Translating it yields CASSLDGTGYNEQFF.

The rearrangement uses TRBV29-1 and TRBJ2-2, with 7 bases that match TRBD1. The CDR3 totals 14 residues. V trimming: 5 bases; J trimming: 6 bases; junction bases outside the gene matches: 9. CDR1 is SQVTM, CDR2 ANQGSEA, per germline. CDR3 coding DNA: TGCAGCGTTACGAAACAGGGGATTGCCGGGGAGCTGTTTTTT. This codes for CSVTKQGIAGELFF.

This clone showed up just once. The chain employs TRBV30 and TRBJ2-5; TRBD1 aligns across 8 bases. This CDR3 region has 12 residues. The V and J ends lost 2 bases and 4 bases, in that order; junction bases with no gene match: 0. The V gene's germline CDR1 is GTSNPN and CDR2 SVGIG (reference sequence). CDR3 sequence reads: CAWSQGAETQYF. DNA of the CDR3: TGTGCCTGGAGTCAGGGGGCAGAGACCCAGTACTTC. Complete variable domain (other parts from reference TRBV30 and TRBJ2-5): SQTIHQWPATLVQPVGSPLSLECTVEGTSNPNLYWYRQAAGRGLQLLFYSVGIGQISSEVPQNLSASRPQDRQFILSSKKLLLSDSGFYLCAWSQGAETQYFGPGTRLLVL.

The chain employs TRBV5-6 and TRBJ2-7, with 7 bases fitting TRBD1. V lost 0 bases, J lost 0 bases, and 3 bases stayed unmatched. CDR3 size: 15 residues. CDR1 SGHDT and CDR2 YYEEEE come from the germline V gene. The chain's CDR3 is CASSLGRDSSYEQYF. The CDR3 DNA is TGTGCCAGCAGCTTGGGTCGGGACAGCTCCTACGAGCAGTACTTC.

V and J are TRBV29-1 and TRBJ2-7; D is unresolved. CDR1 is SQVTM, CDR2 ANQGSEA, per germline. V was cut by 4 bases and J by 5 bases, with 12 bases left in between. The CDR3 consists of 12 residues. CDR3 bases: TGCAGCGTTGGTGCTATTGGTGACGAGCAGTACTTC. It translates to CSVGAIGDEQYF.